The table lists the clone carrying this T cell receptor beta chain with many counts. Its antigen remains unknown. V was pared by 4 bases and J by 8 bases, with 9 bases between. The CDR3 sequence is 12 residues long. Germline CDR1 reads LGHDT; CDR2 reads YNNKEL (reference sequence). The sample comes from a study of blood T cells in healthy people across ages. General study findings and limits: TCR beta diversity was tightly associated with the proportion of naive T cells.

It was with a sample-barcoded 5' primer and a J-beta primer mix that a second PCR of about 6 to 12 cycles was run. TCRdb reprocessed the 5' RACE reads via MiXCR and lists one record per CDR3 protein. The data hold about 670,000 distinct CDR3 sequences, with around 50% observed a single time. This clonotype was sampled from an elderly woman in good health. The V call is TRBV3-1, the J call TRBJ2-1; D is ambiguous. The specimen sequenced was blood. The CDR3 bases are TGTGCCAGCAGCCCTCAGGCCGATGAGCAGTTCTTC. Protein product: CASSPQADEQFF.